A selection of T cell receptor beta chains follows, all from one sample in a study of T-cell memory formation after mild COVID-19. TCRdb re-called the 5' RACE reads through MiXCR, storing one row per CDR3 protein. The sample shows approximately 580,000 distinct CDR3 sequences, roughly 20% of them seen only once. Specimen: PBMCs or a T cell subset sorted from them (not recorded which). These receptors all come from an adult woman who had mild COVID-19 (a few samples of this study predate the infection). Cell type and time point are not known. The CDR3 runs from the conserved cysteine through the conserved F or W. The D gene is left open where the match is weak. Not every row has a clone size; where given, it reads once, few, many or a size class.

CDR3 DNA: TGTGCCAGCAGCTTCCGCAAAGGAGCGGGAAGTTTCACAGATACGCAGTATTTT; CDR3 protein: CASSFRKGAGSFTDTQYF; J gene: TRBJ2-3; clone size: -; V gene: TRBV7-9; D gene: TRBD2
CDR3 DNA: TGTGCCAGTAGGAACGGAGGTCGGATCAATCAGCCCCAGCATTTT; CDR3 protein: CASRNGGRINQPQHF; J gene: TRBJ1-5; clone size: -; V gene: TRBV19; D gene: -
CDR3 DNA: TGTGCCAGCAAAGGCCGAGTCGGGGACAATGAGCAGTTCTTC; CDR3 protein: CASKGRVGDNEQFF; J gene: TRBJ2-1; clone size: many; V gene: TRBV12-3/TRBV12-4; D gene: -
CDR3 DNA: TGTGCCAGCAGCCAAGGGGACTACTTCTCCCTTCACTTC; CDR3 protein: CASSQGDYFSLHF; J gene: TRBJ2-5; clone size: -; V gene: TRBV7-6; D gene: TRBD2
CDR3 DNA: TGCAGTGCTAAACTGTTGGGAAGGGGTACTGAAAAACTGTTTTTT; CDR3 protein: CSAKLLGRGTEKLFF; J gene: TRBJ1-4; clone size: -; V gene: TRBV20-1; D gene: -
CDR3 DNA: TGTGCCAGCAGCTTATCGGGGGGGGCGAATGAGCAGTTCTTC; CDR3 protein: CASSLSGGANEQFF; J gene: TRBJ2-1; clone size: -; V gene: TRBV7-9; D gene: TRBD2
CDR3 DNA: TGTGCCAGCAGCTTGTTTATGGCTAGCGGTCACACCGGGGAGCTGTTTTTT; CDR3 protein: CASSLFMASGHTGELFF; J gene: TRBJ2-2; clone size: -; V gene: TRBV5-4; D gene: TRBD2
CDR3 DNA: TGTGCCAGCAGGGACGACAGAAATCAGCCCCAGCATTTT; CDR3 protein: CASRDDRNQPQHF; J gene: TRBJ1-5; clone size: -; V gene: TRBV2; D gene: -
CDR3 DNA: TGTGCCAGCAGCCCTAGTCGGGGATCCACGAACACTGAAGCTTTCTTT; CDR3 protein: CASSPSRGSTNTEAFF; J gene: TRBJ1-1; clone size: few; V gene: TRBV7-9; D gene: -
CDR3 DNA: TGCTCCAGCAGCCAAGATCCCCCAGGGGGACGGAACACTGAAGCTTTCTTT; CDR3 protein: CSSSQDPPGGRNTEAFF; J gene: TRBJ1-1; clone size: -; V gene: TRBV4-1; D gene: TRBD1
CDR3 DNA: TGTGCCAGCACCCCTGGCAGGAACACTGAAGCTTTCTTT; CDR3 protein: CASTPGRNTEAFF; J gene: TRBJ1-1; clone size: -; V gene: TRBV7-2; D gene: -
CDR3 DNA: TGTGCCACCAGCAGAGACTCGGCAGTCCGAGATAGGCAGTATTTT; CDR3 protein: CATSRDSAVRDRQYF; J gene: TRBJ2-3; clone size: -; V gene: TRBV15; D gene: -
CDR3 DNA: TGCGCCAGCAGCTCCCGACTAGCGGGGGTGTACCAAGAGACCCAGTACTTC; CDR3 protein: CASSSRLAGVYQETQYF; J gene: TRBJ2-5; clone size: many; V gene: TRBV5-1; D gene: TRBD2
CDR3 DNA: TGTGCCAGCATTACATCACCGGGACTAGCGGGGGGCGAGCCGTTCTTC; CDR3 protein: CASITSPGLAGGEPFF; J gene: TRBJ2-1; clone size: few; V gene: TRBV7-2; D gene: TRBD2
CDR3 DNA: TGTGCCAGCGGGACTAGCGGGAGGGAGCAGTTCTTC; CDR3 protein: CASGTSGREQFF; J gene: TRBJ2-1; clone size: -; V gene: TRBV10-3; D gene: TRBD2
CDR3 DNA: TGCGCCAGCTCGGGTAGCCGATCCACCGGGGAGCTGTTTTTT; CDR3 protein: CASSGSRSTGELFF; J gene: TRBJ2-2; clone size: -; V gene: TRBV10-2; D gene: -
CDR3 DNA: TGTGCCAGCAGCTTGTTAGGTGGAGGGAACTATGGCTACACCTTC; CDR3 protein: CASSLLGGGNYGYTF; J gene: TRBJ1-2; clone size: few; V gene: TRBV5-6; D gene: -
CDR3 DNA: TGTGCCACCAGTGATCCCGGACTAGCGCAGAGCACAGATACGCAGTATTTT; CDR3 protein: CATSDPGLAQSTDTQYF; J gene: TRBJ2-3; clone size: -; V gene: TRBV24-1; D gene: TRBD2
CDR3 DNA: TGCAGCGTGGAGAAGGGACAGATGAACACTGAAGCTTTCTTT; CDR3 protein: CSVEKGQMNTEAFF; J gene: TRBJ1-1; clone size: few; V gene: TRBV29-1; D gene: TRBD1
CDR3 DNA: TGTGCCAGCAGCCTGACAGACCTGAACACTGAAGCTTTCTTT; CDR3 protein: CASSLTDLNTEAFF; J gene: TRBJ1-1; clone size: many; V gene: TRBV5-6; D gene: -
CDR3 DNA: TGTGCCAGCAGCTTCAGGACAGGTGAGAACACTGAAGCTTTCTTT; CDR3 protein: CASSFRTGENTEAFF; J gene: TRBJ1-1; clone size: -; V gene: TRBV7-2; D gene: TRBD1
CDR3 DNA: TGTGCCAGCAGCTTAGATCGTAGGGGTGAGCAGTTCTTC; CDR3 protein: CASSLDRRGEQFF; J gene: TRBJ2-1; clone size: -; V gene: TRBV11-2; D gene: -
CDR3 DNA: TGTGCCAGCAGTGAAGCAGGGACACACAACACCGGGGAGCTGTTTTTT; CDR3 protein: CASSEAGTHNTGELFF; J gene: TRBJ2-2; clone size: -; V gene: TRBV2; D gene: -
CDR3 DNA: TGTGCCACCAGCAGAACCCGGGACAGGGACAATCAGCCCCAGCATTTT; CDR3 protein: CATSRTRDRDNQPQHF; J gene: TRBJ1-5; clone size: -; V gene: TRBV15; D gene: TRBD1
CDR3 DNA: TGTGCCAGCAGCTCACAGGCAACTAATGAAAAACTGTTTTTT; CDR3 protein: CASSSQATNEKLFF; J gene: TRBJ1-4; clone size: -; V gene: TRBV7-3; D gene: -
CDR3 DNA: TGTGCCAGCAGCCCCCGGACAGCTCGGGACTTTTACGAGCAGTACTTC; CDR3 protein: CASSPRTARDFYEQYF; J gene: TRBJ2-7; clone size: -; V gene: TRBV7-9; D gene: -
CDR3 DNA: TGTGCCACCAGTGATTTCGGCAGAACTGGGGCCAACGTCCTGACTTTC; CDR3 protein: CATSDFGRTGANVLTF; J gene: TRBJ2-6; clone size: -; V gene: TRBV24-1; D gene: -
CDR3 DNA: TGCAGTGCTAGAAGTAGGGGGAGGGGGACTGAAGCTTTCTTT; CDR3 protein: CSARSRGRGTEAFF; J gene: TRBJ1-1; clone size: -; V gene: TRBV20-1; D gene: -
CDR3 DNA: TGCAGCGCAATAGGGGACACCGGGGAGCTGTTTTTT; CDR3 protein: CSAIGDTGELFF; J gene: TRBJ2-2; clone size: few; V gene: TRBV29-1; D gene: -
CDR3 DNA: TGTGCCAGCAGCCGACTAGCGGGAGTTCGAGAGACCCAGTACTTC; CDR3 protein: CASSRLAGVRETQYF; J gene: TRBJ2-5; clone size: few; V gene: TRBV7-9; D gene: TRBD2
CDR3 DNA: TGTGCCAGCAGCACTGACAGCTATGGCTACACCTTC; CDR3 protein: CASSTDSYGYTF; J gene: TRBJ1-2; clone size: -; V gene: TRBV7-2; D gene: -
CDR3 DNA: TGCGCCAGCAGGTCAGGGACTAGCGGGACTTCCTACAATGAGCAGTTCTTC; CDR3 protein: CASRSGTSGTSYNEQFF; J gene: TRBJ2-1; clone size: few; V gene: TRBV5-1; D gene: TRBD2
CDR3 DNA: TGTGCCACCAGCAGAGATCGCACAGGGATGAACACTGAAGCTTTCTTT; CDR3 protein: CATSRDRTGMNTEAFF; J gene: TRBJ1-1; clone size: -; V gene: TRBV15; D gene: -
CDR3 DNA: TGCGCCAGCAGCCCGGGGACGGGTAATAATGAAAAACTGTTTTTT; CDR3 protein: CASSPGTGNNEKLFF; J gene: TRBJ1-4; clone size: -; V gene: TRBV5-1; D gene: -
CDR3 DNA: TGTGCCAGCAGTCCCGGGACAGGGTTTTGGAATTCACCCCTCCACTTT; CDR3 protein: CASSPGTGFWNSPLHF; J gene: TRBJ1-6; clone size: -; V gene: TRBV12-3/TRBV12-4; D gene: TRBD1
CDR3 DNA: TGTGCCATCAAGGCGGGAGGTGTAAGCCAAGAGACCCAGTACTTC; CDR3 protein: CAIKAGGVSQETQYF; J gene: TRBJ2-5; clone size: -; V gene: TRBV10-3; D gene: TRBD2